In this sample, the clone carrying this T cell receptor (beta chain) turned up many times. Its target is unknown. Time point here: patch test 2, 6 weeks after DPC sensitization. The treatment was: therapeutic diphenylcyclopropenone sensitization with weekly scalp DPC. Before extraction, the whole blood was not fractionated, and total RNA was taken from it. The record originates from a study of human T cells and chemical hapten exposure. General study findings and limits: Counts of TCRs expanded at PT1 correlated positively with patch test score. The number of TCRs over 1 in 1000 frequency stayed unchanged after DPC.

TCRdb passed the RACE reads through MiXCR, listing each CDR3 protein once. Among roughly 150,000 distinct CDR3 sequences listed, approximately 12% were seen once. Germline-derived CDR1 and CDR2 are MNHEY and SVGEGT. V trimming: 6 bases; J trimming: 0 bases; junction bases outside the gene matches: 7. The CDR3 consists of 16 residues. The chain has TRBV6-2 or TRBV6-3 and TRBJ2-7, with TRBD2 matching over 11 bases. The sequencing used whole blood, collected in connection with sensitization to the hapten diphenylcyclopropenone (DPC). This TCR came from a woman aged 45-60 years with alopecia areata. Some clones in this sample may be carry-over from other donors' samples. CDR3 in DNA: TGTGCCAGCAGCCAACTGGGACTAGCGGCCTCCTACGAGCAGTACTTC. Translation: CASSQLGLAASYEQYF.